Listed here are 10 T cell receptor beta chains from one sample, sequenced in a study of T-cell reconstitution after alpha-beta-depleted transplantation in children. Molecular barcoding with unique molecular identifiers was used for the TCRbeta library. TCRdb itself ran the PCR reads through MiXCR, one entry per CDR3 protein. This sample has approximately 640,000 distinct CDR3 sequences, with approximately 15% found just once. The input for sequencing was PBMCs from the stem cell graft donor, taken from the stem cell graft. These receptors were taken from a human donor who donated a stem cell graft to a child with acute myeloid leukemia.

This clonotype has a handful of counts. V is TRBV20-1 and J is TRBJ2-1; D may correspond to TRBD1 or TRBD2 (5 bases each). The germline V gene has CDR1 DFQATT and CDR2 SNEGSKA (reference sequence). The ends were cut back, 0 bases at V and 0 bases at J, with 15 bases in the middle. The CDR3 length is 17 residues. The CDR3 reads CSARDGGRYYSYNEQFF. CDR3 nucleotide sequence: TGCAGTGCTAGAGATGGGGGAAGGTATTACTCCTACAATGAGCAGTTCTTC.

This clonotype was detected only a few times. The gene calls are TRBV5-4 and TRBJ2-3; 8 bases align to TRBD1. The CDR3 spans 14 residues. CDR1 is SGHNT and CDR2 is YYREEE in the germline V gene (reference sequence). V lost 3 bases to trimming and J lost 1 base; unmatched junction nucleotides: 1. The CDR3 is CASSYRGGTDTQYF. In DNA, the CDR3 is TGTGCCAGCAGCTACAGGGGGGGCACAGATACGCAGTATTTT. Using reference TRBV5-4 and TRBJ2-3 for the parts outside the CDR3, the full variable domain is ETGVTQSPTHLIKTRGQQVTLRCSSQSGHNTVSWYQQALGQGPQFIFQYYREEENGRGNFPPRFSGLQFPNYSSELNVNALELDDSALYLCASSYRGGTDTQYFGPGTRLTVL.

There are many counts of this clonotype. In DNA, the CDR3 is TGTGCCAGCAGCGCACAGGGTCAAGGGGACTACGAGCAGTACTTC. It specifies CASSAQGQGDYEQYF. The chain links TRBV7-9 to TRBJ2-7; TRBD1 might be the D (6 bases). Trimming left V 5 bases short and J 3 bases short, with 17 bases between. The CDR3 runs to 15 residues. Germline V CDR1 and CDR2: SEHNR, FQNEAQ (reference sequence).

The sample holds many counts of this clonotype. The genes are TRBV7-2 and TRBJ2-7; 10 nucleotides agree with TRBD2. Trimming at V came to 3 bases and at J to 4 bases, leaving 3 bases not matched to a gene. Per germline, CDR1 SGHTA and CDR2 FQGNSA. This CDR3 has 14 amino acids. CDR3 DNA: TGTGCCAGCAGCTTGGGACTAGCGCGGTACGAGCAGTACTTC. Translated, it gives CASSLGLARYEQYF.

This clonotype showed up many times. The J gene is TRBJ1-1, the V gene TRBV29-1; D call uncertain. CDR1 and CDR2 from the germline V gene are SQVTM and ANQGSEA. V gave up 7 bases and J gave up 0 bases, with 6 bases separating them. The CDR3 loop spans 11 amino acids. CDR3 sequence: CSGMVNTEAFF. The CDR3 DNA is TGCAGCGGTATGGTGAACACTGAAGCTTTCTTT. The variable domain in full, with the rest retrieved from reference TRBV29-1 and TRBJ1-1, is SAVISQKPSRDICQRGTSLTIQCQVDSQVTMMFWYRQQPGQSLTLIATANQGSEATYESGFVIDKFPISRPNLTFSTLTVSNMSPEDSSIYLCSGMVNTEAFFGQGTRLTVV.

This clonotype appeared many times. V is TRBV20-1 and J is TRBJ1-2; D gene ambiguous. Per the germline V gene, CDR1 is DFQATT and CDR2 is SNEGSKA (reference sequence). V dropped 5 bases and J dropped 1 base, with 11 bases sitting between them. The CDR3 is made up of 13 amino acids. As DNA, the CDR3 is TGCAGTGCTGCTCTGACGGGTAACTATGGCTACACCTTC. Translating gives CSAALTGNYGYTF.

This clonotype was seen ten or more times. The chain couples TRBV29-1 to TRBJ2-3; TRBD1 or TRBD2 may be the D gene (5 bases each). The CDR3 extends over 15 amino acids. Between the trimmed V and J ends, which lost 3 bases and 0 bases, there was a span of 13 bases. Germline CDR1 and CDR2: SQVTM and ANQGSEA. The CDR3 reads CSVDGAVSSTDTQYF. The CDR3 DNA follows: TGCAGCGTTGACGGGGCGGTTTCTAGCACAGATACGCAGTATTTT.

Details on this clonotype: One junction end disagrees with the germline gene, perhaps due to a read error. The rearrangement joins TRBV7-2 to TRBJ2-7; possible D gene TRBD2, 5 bases. Germline-derived CDR1 and CDR2 are SGHTA and FQGNSA. The CDR3 totals 13 residues. CDR3 bases: TGTGCCAGCAGCTTAGAAGCGGCGTACGGGCAGTACTTC. Translating it yields CASSLEAAYGQYF.

Many counts were recorded for this clonotype. This chain joins TRBV29-1 and TRBJ1-5; 7 nucleotides agree with TRBD1. CDR3 length equals 14 residues. The germline V gene has CDR1 SQVTM and CDR2 ANQGSEA. V gave up 7 bases and J gave up 1 base; unmatched junction bases: 7. This CDR3 reads CSAVTTGSNQPQHF. CDR3 bases: TGCAGCGCCGTTACGACAGGGAGCAATCAGCCCCAGCATTTT.

This clonotype was counted many times. The genes are TRBV20-1 and TRBJ2-1; D is ambiguous. Between the trimmed V and J ends, which lost 6 bases and 0 bases, there was a span of 15 bases. The CDR3 is 15 residues long. Germline V gene sequence: CDR1 DFQATT, CDR2 SNEGSKA (reference sequence). The CDR3 sequence is CSALKLASSYNEQFF. The CDR3 DNA reads TGCAGTGCCCTCAAATTGGCGAGCTCCTACAATGAGCAGTTCTTC.